Reported below is one T cell receptor beta chain. The table came from immunoSEQ multiplex PCR; TCRdb's copy has only in-frame clones and leaves some out. Found here are tens of thousands of clones, 92% of them singletons; the top ten hold less than 3%. The record originates from a study of T cell changes during pregnancy in multiple sclerosis. This CDR3 is 15 amino acids long. With 4 bases removed from V and 0 bases from J, the gap between germline ends came to 7 bases. Looked up from germline, CDR1 is SGHTA and CDR2 is FQGTGA. The source was peripheral blood, collected in the second trimester of pregnancy. V and J are TRBV7-3 and TRBJ1-6; D unclear. This sequence was found in a female donor in good health, enrolled as a control in a pregnancy study. The CDR3 DNA follows: TGTGCCAGCAGCTCCGGTAGCTCCTATAATTCACCCCTCCACTTT. Translating it yields CASSSGSSYNSPLHF.